The 32 T cell receptor beta chains below come from one sample, sequenced in a study of technical replicates of blood from a handful of donors. Here immunoSEQ multiplex PCR was the method, and the copy in TCRdb shows in-frame clones only, minus some. The data show around 75,000 clones, with around 90% seen just once and 0.27% held by the top ten. Material: T cells isolated from PBMCs. All receptors come from a human donor in good health.

CDR3 coding DNA: TGTGCCAGCAGTTACCGAGGGCGGACTGAAGCTTTCTTT. Its translation is CASSYRGRTEAFF. The V gene is TRBV6-5, the J gene TRBJ1-1, with D hard to call. With 2 bases removed from V and 5 bases from J, the gap between germline ends came to 9 bases. Per the germline V gene, CDR1 is MNHEY and CDR2 is SVGAGI. The CDR3 consists of 13 residues.

The CDR3 DNA reads TGCGCCAGCCGGCAAAGGGAGGTCCGCGGTGGGCAGTACTTC. Amino acids: CASRQREVRGGQYF. The chain has TRBV4-1 and TRBJ2-7, with D possibly matching TRBD2 (6 bases). The germline CDR1 and CDR2 sequences are MGHRA and YSYEKL. This CDR3 spans 14 amino acids. V was clipped by 8 bases and J by 9 bases, with 23 bases between them.

This clone was recorded only once. The chain recombines TRBV30 with TRBJ2-5; the match to TRBD2 covers 7 bases. Germline V gene data show CDR1 as GTSNPN and CDR2 as SVGIG (reference sequence). The CDR3 length is 15 residues. V was clipped by 2 bases and J by 0 bases; unmatched bases: 6. The CDR3 DNA reads as TGTGCCTGGAGTTTCGCGGGGGAGTACCAAGAGACCCAGTACTTC. This sequence encodes CAWSFAGEYQETQYF.

The chain carries TRBV7-9 and TRBJ1-4; D is unclear. Germline CDR1 and CDR2: SEHNR and FQNEAQ (reference sequence). The CDR3 contains 16 residues. With 6 bases removed from V and 6 bases from J, the gap between germline ends came to 20 bases. The CDR3 loop reads CASRPNRPQTHEKLFF. As DNA, the CDR3 is TGTGCCAGCAGACCCAACAGACCTCAAACCCATGAAAAACTGTTTTTT.

V and J are TRBV9 and TRBJ2-3; no firm D call. V lost 6 bases and J 2 bases, leaving 10 bases between the germline ends. This CDR3 has 13 amino acids. CDR1 is SGDLS, CDR2 YYNGEE, per germline. The CDR3 DNA reads as TGTGCCAGCATGGGCCGGCTCACAGATACGCAGTATTTT. It translates to CASMGRLTDTQYF.

This clone has just a few counts. The chain uses TRBV11-3 and TRBJ2-2; a possible D gene is TRBD2 (7 bases). Between the trimmed V and J ends, which lost 5 bases and 0 bases, there was a span of 19 bases. The CDR3 length is 18 residues. The V gene's germline CDR1 is SGHNT and CDR2 YENEEA. DNA of the CDR3: TGTGCCAGCAGCCCTGGGCGGGGGCTCGGAGCGAACACCGGGGAGCTGTTTTTT. It specifies CASSPGRGLGANTGELFF.

This clone was seen once. J is TRBJ1-5 and V is TRBV6-1, with D hard to call. CDR1 MNHNS and CDR2 SASEGT come from the germline V gene. The CDR3 has 15 amino acids. Trimming took off 2 bases at V and 3 bases at J, with 11 bases between the two ends. The CDR3 sequence is CASSEWGEYNQPQHF. The CDR3 nucleotides are TGTGCCAGCAGTGAATGGGGAGAGTACAATCAGCCCCAGCATTTT.

This clone was recorded once. The chain employs TRBV9 and TRBJ1-2; D unclear. The V gene's germline CDR1 is SGDLS and CDR2 YYNGEE. V lost 1 base and J lost 4, with 11 bases in between. The CDR3 has 14 amino acids. CDR3 amino acids: CASSVSDGFYGYTF. The CDR3, as DNA: TGTGCCAGCAGCGTAAGTGACGGGTTCTATGGCTACACCTTC.

This chain uses TRBV18 with TRBJ1-5; 7 bases agree with TRBD1. CDR3 length: 14 amino acids. Germline V gene sequence: CDR1 KGHSH, CDR2 LQKENI. V lost 6 bases to trimming and J lost 6 bases; unmatched junction nucleotides: 8. The DNA of the CDR3 is TGTGCCAGCTCTCGAAGGGACAGTCCTCAGCCCCAGCATTTT. Its translation: CASSRRDSPQPQHF.

The J gene is TRBJ2-3, the V gene TRBV6-6; a weak D match, TRBD1 (5 bases). Germline V gene data show CDR1 as MNHNY and CDR2 as SVGAGI (reference sequence). The ends were cut back, 7 bases at V and 0 bases at J, with 17 bases in the middle. The CDR3 is 16 amino acids. CDR3 loop: CASTKGAVTSTDTQYF. CDR3 nucleotide sequence: TGTGCCAGCACCAAAGGGGCGGTAACGAGCACAGATACGCAGTATTTT.

The CDR3 loop is CASSSTGDLYEKLFF. The CDR3 region has the DNA TGTGCCAGCAGCTCTACAGGGGATTTGTATGAAAAACTGTTTTTT. The rearrangement uses TRBV7-9 and TRBJ1-4; the match to TRBD1 covers 7 bases. Germline lookup yields CDR1 SEHNR and CDR2 FQNEAQ (reference sequence). The CDR3 is made up of 15 amino acids. Trimming removed 4 bases from V and 6 bases from J; junction bases left unmatched: 8. Full variable domain (missing parts from reference TRBV7-9 and TRBJ1-4): DTGVSQNPRHKITKRGQNVTFRCDPISEHNRLYWYRQTLGQGPEFLTYFQNEAQLEKSRLLSDRFSAERPKGSFSTLEIQRTEQGDSAMYLCASSSTGDLYEKLFFGSGTQLSVL.

This rearrangement joins TRBV19 to TRBJ1-4; 7 bases are shared with TRBD1. Germline values: CDR1 LNHDA, CDR2 SQIVND (reference sequence). This CDR3 region has 15 residues. V trimming: 0 bases; J trimming: 11 bases; junction bases outside the gene matches: 9. The CDR3 nucleotides read TGTGCCAGTAGTATAGATAGTAGGGGGCAGGCTAAACTGTTTTTT. This gives the protein CASSIDSRGQAKLFF.

The chain carries TRBV2 and TRBJ2-7; the D gene is possibly TRBD1 (5 bases). The CDR3 runs to 12 residues. V was pared by 7 bases and J by 0 bases, with 7 bases between. The germline gives CDR1 SNHLY, CDR2 FYNNEI. The CDR3 coding sequence is TGTGCCAGCATGGACATCTCCTACGAGCAGTACTTC. Its protein is CASMDISYEQYF.

The chain is built from TRBV9 and TRBJ1-4; D is perhaps TRBD1 (5 bases). The germline CDR1 and CDR2 sequences are SGDLS and YYNGEE. This CDR3 has 14 amino acids. V was pared by 2 bases and J by 6 bases, with 11 bases between. The CDR3 loop is CASSVRGEDEKLFF. In nucleotides, the CDR3 is TGTGCCAGCAGCGTCCGAGGGGAGGATGAAAAACTGTTTTTT.

The chain is built from TRBV2 and TRBJ1-5, with D perhaps matching TRBD1 (5 bases). This CDR3 region has 15 residues. From germline, CDR1 is SNHLY and CDR2 FYNNEI. V lost 3 bases, J lost 3 bases, and 12 bases lay in between. CDR3 loop: CASSDGGGANQPQHF. CDR3 sequence (DNA): TGTGCCAGCAGTGATGGGGGGGGTGCCAATCAGCCCCAGCATTTT.

The gene calls are TRBV5-5 and TRBJ1-2, with D maybe TRBD1 (6 bases). CDR1 is SGHKS, CDR2 YYEKEE, per germline (reference sequence). CDR3 length: 15 amino acids. Between the trimmed V and J ends, which lost 0 bases and 5 bases, there was a span of 14 bases. The CDR3 sequence is CASSLDPTGRYGYTF. The CDR3 bases are TGTGCCAGCAGCTTGGATCCGACAGGCCGATATGGCTACACCTTC.

The CDR3 nucleotides read TGTGCCAGCAGCGACAGGACCTACGAGCAGTACTTC. The encoded protein is CASSDRTYEQYF. The V and J genes are TRBV7-9 and TRBJ2-7; D may be TRBD1 (6 bases). Germline-derived CDR1 and CDR2 are SEHNR and FQNEAQ (reference sequence). V dropped 5 bases and J dropped 2 bases, with 7 bases sitting between them. This CDR3 has 12 residues.

The V gene is TRBV30, the J gene TRBJ1-6, with D possibly matching TRBD1 (6 bases). The ends were cut back, 1 base at V and 0 bases at J, with 7 bases in the middle. This CDR3 comprises 15 residues. The germline gives CDR1 GTSNPN, CDR2 SVGIG (reference sequence). CDR3 in amino acids: CAWSEGGSYNSPLHF. In nucleotides, the CDR3 is TGTGCCTGGAGTGAAGGGGGCTCCTATAATTCACCCCTCCACTTT.

The chain combines TRBV28 with TRBJ1-2; D is unresolved. This CDR3 comprises 18 residues. V was cut by 4 bases and J by 4 bases, with 25 bases left in between. CDR1 and CDR2 (germline): MDHEN, SYDVKM. CDR3 sequence reads: CASSSETYTVVGVYGYTF. The CDR3, as DNA: TGTGCCAGCAGTTCCGAAACTTATACGGTTGTGGGAGTCTATGGCTACACCTTC.

V is TRBV25-1 and J is TRBJ1-4; D gene unclear. V was shortened by 1 base and J by 11 bases, with 17 bases between the two germline ends. CDR3 length: 15 amino acids. Looked up from germline, CDR1 is MGHDK and CDR2 is SYGVNS. The CDR3 region has the DNA TGTGCCAGCAGTGAATCGAATCTACCGGGGAATAAACTGTTTTTT. Translated: CASSESNLPGNKLFF.

CDR3 sequence reads: CASSDTSLQGGYEQYF. In DNA, the CDR3 is TGTGCCAGCAGTGATACTTCCCTGCAGGGGGGATACGAGCAGTACTTC. The chain couples TRBV25-1 to TRBJ2-7; a weak D match, TRBD1 (7 bases). With 3 bases removed from V and 4 bases from J, the gap between germline ends came to 19 bases. This CDR3 comprises 16 residues. Germline loops: CDR1 MGHDK, CDR2 SYGVNS.

The chain combines TRBV10-1 with TRBJ2-3; TRBD2 aligns across 11 bases. With V trimmed by 0 bases and J by 2 bases, 10 bases remained unmatched. The CDR3 runs to 19 residues. The germline gives CDR1 WNHNN, CDR2 SYGVQD (reference sequence). In DNA, the CDR3 is TGCGCCAGCAGTGAGTCTAGCGGGAGGGCCGAGTTCTACACAGATACGCAGTATTTT. Translating it yields CASSESSGRAEFYTDTQYF.

The gene calls are TRBV9 and TRBJ2-1; D not certain. V was trimmed by 0 bases and J by 7 bases, leaving 8 bases between them. Germline V gene sequence: CDR1 SGDLS, CDR2 YYNGEE. The CDR3 loop spans 13 amino acids. CDR3 sequence: CASSVGRVNEQFF. CDR3 DNA: TGTGCCAGCAGCGTAGGGAGAGTGAATGAGCAGTTCTTC. Supplemented by reference TRBV9 and TRBJ2-1, the full variable domain reads DSGVTQTPKHLITATGQRVTLRCSPRSGDLSVYWYQQSLDQGLQFLIQYYNGEERAKGNILERFSAQQFPDLHSELNLSSLELGDSALYFCASSVGRVNEQFFGPGTRLTVL.

The V and J genes are TRBV28 and TRBJ2-7; unclear D gene. CDR3 length equals 15 residues. V gave up 6 bases and J gave up 1 base, with 16 bases separating them. CDR1 and CDR2 from the germline V gene are MDHEN and SYDVKM. CDR3 nucleotides: TGTGCCAGCAGGCCCGGTACCTACCGGTCCTACGAGCAGTACTTC. Protein: CASRPGTYRSYEQYF.

The V and J genes are TRBV7-3 and TRBJ2-1; D not resolved. The germline CDR1 and CDR2 sequences are SGHTA and FQGTGA. CDR3 length: 17 residues. Trimming took 0 bases from V and 0 from J, leaving 12 bases between them. The CDR3 protein is CASSLTRLPSSYNEQFF. CDR3 DNA sequence: TGTGCCAGCAGCTTAACCCGACTGCCGAGCTCCTACAATGAGCAGTTCTTC.

The chain employs TRBV28 and TRBJ1-5, with 10 nucleotides matching TRBD1. This CDR3 is built from 13 residues. The V segment lost 11 bases and the J segment 5 bases; nucleotides outside the gene matches: 6. The V gene's germline CDR1 is MDHEN and CDR2 SYDVKM. The CDR3 sequence: CAGDRGPDQPQHF. In DNA, the CDR3 is TGTGCCGGGGACAGGGGACCTGATCAGCCCCAGCATTTT.

This chain links TRBV10-1 with TRBJ1-5, with D maybe TRBD1 (6 bases). The V end lost 5 bases, the J end lost 7 bases, and 15 bases lay between the germline ends. The CDR3 consists of 14 residues. Germline CDR1 reads WNHNN; CDR2 reads SYGVQD (reference sequence). CDR3 in amino acids: CASSTGQTSQPQHF. Written as DNA, the CDR3 is TGCGCCAGCAGTACGGGACAAACCTCGCAGCCCCAGCATTTT.

The chain has TRBV6-5 and TRBJ2-2; D perhaps matches TRBD1 (7 bases). CDR3 length equals 16 residues. Germline V lookup: CDR1 MNHEY, CDR2 SVGAGI. V lost 1 base and J 5 bases, leaving 14 bases between the germline ends. As DNA, the CDR3 is TGTGCCAGCAGTTACTGGAGGGGGCCCAAGACCGGGGAGCTGTTTTTT. It codes for CASSYWRGPKTGELFF.

V and J are TRBV5-1 and TRBJ1-1; unclear D gene. The CDR3 runs to 14 residues. Germline V lookup: CDR1 SGHRS, CDR2 YFSETQ. V gave up 0 bases and J gave up 6 bases, with 12 bases separating them. In DNA form, the CDR3 reads TGCGCCAGCAGCTTGGCCTGGACTGAGGCTGAAGCTTTCTTT. This sequence encodes CASSLAWTEAEAFF.

This chain connects TRBV27 to TRBJ2-5, with TRBD2 matching 8 bases. The CDR3 consists of 18 residues. The V segment lost 1 base and the J segment 3 bases; nucleotides outside the gene matches: 13. CDR1 is MNHEY and CDR2 is SMNVEV in the germline V gene (reference sequence). CDR3 loop: CASSLWAVTGGKEETQYF. For the CDR3, the DNA is TGTGCCAGCAGTTTATGGGCCGTGACGGGAGGGAAGGAAGAGACCCAGTACTTC.

This clone was observed a handful of times. The CDR3 DNA is TGCAGCGTTGAACAGGGGATAAACACTGAAGCTTTCTTT. It specifies CSVEQGINTEAFF. The chain carries TRBV29-1 and TRBJ1-1; perhaps TRBD1 as D (6 bases). The V and J ends lost 2 bases and 2 bases respectively, with 9 bases between them. This CDR3 has 13 amino acids. The germline V gene encodes CDR1 SQVTM and CDR2 ANQGSEA.

This clone was counted once. The J gene is TRBJ1-5, the V gene TRBV4-1, with D hard to call. This CDR3 spans 15 amino acids. The germline V gene encodes CDR1 MGHRA and CDR2 YSYEKL. V dropped 3 bases and J dropped 2 bases, with 11 bases sitting between them. As DNA, the CDR3 is TGCGCCAGCAGCCATGAGGTGAGTGGCAATCAGCCCCAGCATTTT. It encodes CASSHEVSGNQPQHF.